This TCR beta chain derives from a study of blood T cell repertoires in COVID-19. Overall study: PBMCs, B-cell-depleted T cells, or T cells provided the cDNA or gDNA that made up the material.

The assay was immunoSEQ multiplex PCR, and TCRdb's table has in-frame clones only and misses some. The table shows more than 300,000 clones, with about 90% occurring only once. Germline V lookup: CDR1 SNHLY, CDR2 FYNNEI. V shed 1 base and J shed 0 bases, with 7 bases lying between them. The CDR3 contains 15 residues. The chain carries TRBV2 and TRBJ1-3; D unresolved. The receptor comes from a woman aged 25 to 45 with COVID-19, enrolled during active disease. Sequenced material: peripheral blood. CDR3: CASSEGRNSGNTIYF. The CDR3 DNA follows: TGTGCCAGCAGTGAAGGGAGAAACTCTGGAAACACCATATATTTT.